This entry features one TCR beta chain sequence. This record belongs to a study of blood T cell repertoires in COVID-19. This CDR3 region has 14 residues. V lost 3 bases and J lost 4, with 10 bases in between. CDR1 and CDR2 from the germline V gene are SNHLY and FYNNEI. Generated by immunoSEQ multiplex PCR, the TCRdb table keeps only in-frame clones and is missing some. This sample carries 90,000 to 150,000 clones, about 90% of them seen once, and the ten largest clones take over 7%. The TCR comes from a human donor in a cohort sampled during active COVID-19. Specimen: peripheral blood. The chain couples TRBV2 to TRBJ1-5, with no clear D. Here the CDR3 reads CASSEGRRNQPQHF. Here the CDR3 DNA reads TGTGCCAGCAGTGAGGGCAGACGAAATCAGCCCCAGCATTTT. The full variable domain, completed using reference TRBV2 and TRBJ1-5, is EPEVTQTPSHQVTQMGQEVILRCVPISNHLYFYWYRQILGQKVEFLVSFYNNEISEKSEIFDDQFSVERPDGSNFTLKIRSTKLEDSAMYFCASSEGRRNQPQHFGDGTRLSIL.